A selection of T cell receptor beta chains follows, all from one sample in a study of shared clonotypes between healthy human individuals. The data were produced by immunoSEQ multiplex PCR, yet TCRdb's version contains in-frame clones alone and is incomplete. The sample shows under 550,000 clones, about 96% of them seen only once. Sequencing was performed on naive CD4+ T cells sorted from blood. These receptors were obtained from a woman in her 30s in good health. CDR3s include the opening cysteine and the closing phenylalanine or tryptophan. The D gene is left open where the match is weak. Clone size is given for some rows only: seen once, a few or many times, or a class if the clone is expanded.

V,D,J,size,DNA,CDR3
TRBV4-1,TRBD2,TRBJ2-3,-,TGCGCCAGCAGCCAGTTACTAGCGAAGAGCACAGATACGCAGTATTTT,CASSQLLAKSTDTQYF
TRBV28,TRBD1,TRBJ2-1,-,TGTGCCAGCAGAATCCGACAGGGGAGCTCCTACAATGAGCAGTTCTTC,CASRIRQGSSYNEQFF
TRBV19,TRBD1,TRBJ2-2,once,TGTGCCAGTAGTATCTCGGGACAGGGCTGGTTCGGGGAGCTGTTTTTT,CASSISGQGWFGELFF
TRBV30,TRBD2,TRBJ2-3,-,TGTGCCTGGAGTGGACTAGCGGGAGCTTTAGATACGCAGTATTTT,CAWSGLAGALDTQYF
TRBV9,TRBD2,TRBJ2-3,-,TGTGCCAGCAGCGTAGGAAACGAGACTAGCGGGAGGTTTATCGGTACGCAGTATTTT,CASSVGNETSGRFIGTQYF
TRBV10-2,TRBD2,TRBJ2-3,-,TGCGCCAGCAGTGAGAGACTAGCGGGAGTGGGAGATACGCAGTATTTT,CASSERLAGVGDTQYF
TRBV5-6,-,TRBJ2-3,once,TGTGCCAGCAGCCTCTCCGGACAGGGAGGGTGGGCAGATACGCAGTATTTT,CASSLSGQGGWADTQYF
TRBV2,TRBD2,TRBJ2-1,-,TGTGCCAGCAGGGGGACTAGCGGGAGTTCAGTAGGGCAGTTCTTC,CASRGTSGSSVGQFF
TRBV9,-,TRBJ1-1,once,TGTGCCAGCAGCGTAGGGTCAGGGTGGGACACTGAAGCTTTCTTT,CASSVGSGWDTEAFF
TRBV18,-,TRBJ1-2,-,TGTGCCAGCTCACCAGCCGACCGTGGCGGAGGCTACACCTTC,CASSPADRGGGYTF
TRBV10-3,TRBD1,TRBJ2-5,once,TGTGCCATCAGTGTAGGGGACAGGGGAGAGCAGTACTTC,CAISVGDRGEQYF
TRBV25-1,-,TRBJ1-1,-,TGTGCCAGCAGTGACAGGGTTACTACTGAAGCTTTCTTT,CASSDRVTTEAFF
TRBV6-5,TRBD1,TRBJ1-2,-,TGTGCCAGCAGTGATCGGACAGGGGTCTATGGCTACACCTTC,CASSDRTGVYGYTF
TRBV5-1,-,TRBJ2-5,-,TGCGCCAGCAGCTACGGGACTGAACAAGAGACCCAGTACTTC,CASSYGTEQETQYF
TRBV18,TRBD1,TRBJ2-2,-,TGTGCCAGCTCACTTGTGGATCAGGGGGTGAACACCGGGGAGCTGTTTTTT,CASSLVDQGVNTGELFF
TRBV7-9,-,TRBJ2-7,few,TGTGCCAGCAGCTCAAGTCGAAAGGGAACCTACGAGCAGTACTTC,CASSSSRKGTYEQYF
TRBV19,-,TRBJ2-6,-,TGTGCCAGTAGCGAACCCTTATCTGGGGCCAACGTCCTGACTTTC,CASSEPLSGANVLTF
TRBV6-5,TRBD2,TRBJ2-1,-,TGTGCCAGCAGGGGGACTAGCGGGAAAGAGCAGTTCTTC,CASRGTSGKEQFF
TRBV2,-,TRBJ1-4,-,TGTGCCAGCAGTTTAGGGTCACAGACTCTAAATGAAAAACTGTTTTTT,CASSLGSQTLNEKLFF
TRBV4-1,-,TRBJ1-3,-,TGCGCCAGCAGTCACCCAGGGTTTGGAAACACCATATATTTT,CASSHPGFGNTIYF
TRBV19,-,TRBJ1-1,-,TGTGCCAGTAGTACCAACGGGGGATACACTGAAGCTTTCTTT,CASSTNGGYTEAFF
TRBV30,TRBD2,TRBJ2-1,-,TGTGCCTGGAGTGTATCACTAGCGGGTCCGTACAATGAGCAGTTCTTC,CAWSVSLAGPYNEQFF
TRBV19,-,TRBJ2-1,-,TGTGCCAGTAGCTTCTTAGGGGGTGAGCAGTTCTTC,CASSFLGGEQFF
TRBV28,-,TRBJ2-7,-,TGTGCCAGCAGTTACCTCCCCAGTTCTGAGGAGCAGTACTTC,CASSYLPSSEEQYF
TRBV4-1,TRBD2,TRBJ2-1,once,TGCGCCAGCAGCCAAGCACAACCCGGGACTAGCGGCTACAATGAGCAGTTCTTC,CASSQAQPGTSGYNEQFF
TRBV7-9,-,TRBJ1-1,few,TGTGCCAGCAGCTTGCTTACTGAAGCTTTCTTT,CASSLLTEAFF
TRBV7-2,-,TRBJ1-5,once,TGTGCCAGCAGCTTAGGGACACGTCAGCCCCAGCATTTT,CASSLGTRQPQHF
TRBV7-9,-,TRBJ2-1,-,TGTGCCAGCAGCTCCAAAGACCTAGTACGGTTCTTC,CASSSKDLVRFF
TRBV6-5,-,TRBJ1-3,-,TGTGCCAGCAGTGGGGGGGTAATTGGAAACACCATATATTTT,CASSGGVIGNTIYF
TRBV19,TRBD2,TRBJ2-7,once,TGTGCCAGTAGTCCGTGGACCCCGGGACTAGTCAGGCAGCGGGACTTC,CASSPWTPGLVRQRDF
TRBV11-2,TRBD2,TRBJ2-7,-,TGTGCCAGCAGCTTAGATGGACTAGAAGGGAGGGAGCAGTACTTC,CASSLDGLEGREQYF
TRBV28,-,TRBJ2-3,-,TGTGCCAGCAGTGGGGGACCTTCTGTTGGAGATACGCAGTATTTT,CASSGGPSVGDTQYF
TRBV30,TRBD1,TRBJ2-7,-,TGTGCCTGGAGTCAACAGGGGAACGGCTACGAGCAGTACTTC,CAWSQQGNGYEQYF
TRBV5-1,-,TRBJ2-4,-,TGCGCCAGCAGCTTGACAGGGAGCCAAAACATTCAGTACTTC,CASSLTGSQNIQYF
TRBV5-4,-,TRBJ2-5,-,TGTGCCAGCAGCTCAGCGGAAATCCAAAAGACCCAGTACTTC,CASSSAEIQKTQYF
TRBV6-5,-,TRBJ1-1,-,TGTGCCAGCAGTTACTCCCCACAGGGTTGGACTGAAGCTTTCTTT,CASSYSPQGWTEAFF
TRBV6-6,-,TRBJ1-2,-,TGTGCCAGCAGTCCTGGACGGGGACCGGCTAACTATGGCTACACCTTC,CASSPGRGPANYGYTF
TRBV7-9,TRBD2,TRBJ2-5,once,TGTGCCAGCAGCTTAGTTGGGGGGGTCCAAGAGACCCAGTACTTC,CASSLVGGVQETQYF
TRBV7-9,TRBD2,TRBJ2-3,-,TGTGCCAGCAAGATTAGCGGGAGTACAGATACGCAGTATTTT,CASKISGSTDTQYF
TRBV11-2,-,TRBJ2-7,once,TGTGCCAGCAGCCTGGCTCGGAACGAGCAGTACTTC,CASSLARNEQYF
TRBV5-5,-,TRBJ2-7,-,TGTGCCAGCAGCTTGGTAGCGAACTCCTACGAGCAGTACTTC,CASSLVANSYEQYF
TRBV9,-,TRBJ2-3,-,TGTGCCAGCAGCGTAGTCCTGGGCACAGATACGCAGTATTTT,CASSVVLGTDTQYF
TRBV28,-,TRBJ1-5,few,TGTGCCAGCAAGAGGTCCGGGTACCAGCCCCAGCATTTT,CASKRSGYQPQHF
TRBV7-9,-,TRBJ1-1,-,TGTGCCAGCAGCGAATACACTGAAGCTTTCTTT,CASSEYTEAFF
TRBV7-8,-,TRBJ2-5,once,TGTGCCAGCAGGAACAGATTTGCGGTCCTAGAGACCCAGTACTTC,CASRNRFAVLETQYF
TRBV7-2,-,TRBJ2-4,-,TGTGCCAGCAGCTTAGAGATAGCCAAAAACATTCAGTACTTC,CASSLEIAKNIQYF
TRBV6-1,-,TRBJ1-2,-,TGTGCCAGCAGTGAAGCGTACGGCCGATACTATGGCTACACCTTC,CASSEAYGRYYGYTF